This T cell receptor (beta chain) is from a study of shared clonotypes between healthy human individuals. Regarding the study as a whole: Clonotype sharing among the donors was expected to vary with sequencing depth.

For this clone: What it binds is unknown.

CD8 cells regarded as naive lacked CD45RO, were positively chosen for CCR7, and omitted terminally differentiated effector memory CD45RA+ cells. Those who donated were healthy HIV-negative adults, with no recent acute infections or vaccinations reported. V was clipped by 4 bases and J by 2 bases, with 11 bases between them. CDR3 size: 14 residues. Germline CDR1 and CDR2: SGHDT and YYEEEE. TCRdb's table, derived via immunoSEQ multiplex PCR, lists solely in-frame clones and lacks some. The sample records about 590,000 clones, over 95% being singletons. This chain connects TRBV5-6 to TRBJ2-3; D is perhaps TRBD2 (6 bases). This receptor was taken from a woman in her twenties or thirties in good health. Input material: naive CD8+ T cells sorted from blood. CDR3 sequence (DNA): TGTGCCAGCAGCCGGGACTGGTTCACAGATACGCAGTATTTT. Translation gives CASSRDWFTDTQYF.